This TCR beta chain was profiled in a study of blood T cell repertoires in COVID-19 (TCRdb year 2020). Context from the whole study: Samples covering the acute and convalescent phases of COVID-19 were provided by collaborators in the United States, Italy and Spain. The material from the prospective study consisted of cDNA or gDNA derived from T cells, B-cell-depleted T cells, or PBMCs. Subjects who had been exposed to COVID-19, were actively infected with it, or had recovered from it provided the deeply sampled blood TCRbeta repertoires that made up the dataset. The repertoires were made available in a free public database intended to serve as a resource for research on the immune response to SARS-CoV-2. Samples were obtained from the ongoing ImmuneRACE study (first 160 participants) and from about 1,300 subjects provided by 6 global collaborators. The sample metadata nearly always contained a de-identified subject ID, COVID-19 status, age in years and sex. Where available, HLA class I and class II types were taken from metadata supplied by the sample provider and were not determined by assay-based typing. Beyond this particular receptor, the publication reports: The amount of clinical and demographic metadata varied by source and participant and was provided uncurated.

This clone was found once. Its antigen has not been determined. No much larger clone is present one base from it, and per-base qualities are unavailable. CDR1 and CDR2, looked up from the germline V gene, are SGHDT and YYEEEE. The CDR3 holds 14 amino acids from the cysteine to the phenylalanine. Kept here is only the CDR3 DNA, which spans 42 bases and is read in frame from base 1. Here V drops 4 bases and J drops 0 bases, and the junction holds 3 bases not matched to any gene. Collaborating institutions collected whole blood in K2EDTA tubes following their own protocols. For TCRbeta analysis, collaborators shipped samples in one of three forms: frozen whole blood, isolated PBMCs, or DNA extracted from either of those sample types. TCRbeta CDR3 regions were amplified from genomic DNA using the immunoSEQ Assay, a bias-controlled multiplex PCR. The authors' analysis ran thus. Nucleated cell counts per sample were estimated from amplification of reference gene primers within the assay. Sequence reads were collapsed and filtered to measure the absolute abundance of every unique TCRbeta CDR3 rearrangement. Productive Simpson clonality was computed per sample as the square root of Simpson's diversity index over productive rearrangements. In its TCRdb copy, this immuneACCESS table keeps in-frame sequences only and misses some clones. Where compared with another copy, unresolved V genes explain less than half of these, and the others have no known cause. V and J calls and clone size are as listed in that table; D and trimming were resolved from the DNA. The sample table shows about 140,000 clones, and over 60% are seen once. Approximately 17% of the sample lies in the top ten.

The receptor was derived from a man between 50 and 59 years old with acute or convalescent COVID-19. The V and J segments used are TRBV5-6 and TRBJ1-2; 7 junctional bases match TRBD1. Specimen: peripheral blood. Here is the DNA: TGTGCCAGCAGCGTGGACAGGTCTAACTATGGCTACACCTTC. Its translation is CASSVDRSNYGYTF.